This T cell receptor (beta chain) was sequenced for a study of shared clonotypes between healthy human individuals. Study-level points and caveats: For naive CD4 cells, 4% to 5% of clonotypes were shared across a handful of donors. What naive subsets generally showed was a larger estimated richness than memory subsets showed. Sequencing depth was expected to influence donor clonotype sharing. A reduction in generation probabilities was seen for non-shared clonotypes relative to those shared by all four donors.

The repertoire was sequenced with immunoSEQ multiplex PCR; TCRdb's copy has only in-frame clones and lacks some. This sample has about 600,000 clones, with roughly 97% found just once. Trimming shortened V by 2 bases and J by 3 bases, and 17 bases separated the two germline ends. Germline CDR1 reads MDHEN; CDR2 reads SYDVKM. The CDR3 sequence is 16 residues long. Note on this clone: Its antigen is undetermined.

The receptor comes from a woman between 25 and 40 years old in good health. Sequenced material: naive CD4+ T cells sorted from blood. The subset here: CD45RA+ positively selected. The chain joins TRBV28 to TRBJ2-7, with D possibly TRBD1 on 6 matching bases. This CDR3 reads CASSLIDRDKNYEQYF. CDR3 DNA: TGTGCCAGCAGTTTAATCGACCGGGACAAAAACTACGAGCAGTACTTC.